The source of this T cell receptor (beta chain) is a study of blood T cell repertoires in COVID-19. Study at large: Samples came from the United States, Italy and Spain, spanning acute and convalescent COVID-19. T cells, B-cell-depleted T cells, or PBMCs supplied cDNA or gDNA.

Authors' data handling: Nucleated cell counts were estimated from reference gene primer amplification. Clones were read by immunoSEQ multiplex PCR, and TCRdb kept only the in-frame ones, dropping some. That table gives V, J and clone size, and the DNA gave D and trimming. The profile covers about 190,000 clones, with around 80% appearing a single time and roughly 6.7% taken by the ten largest. This clone was seen only a few times. V shed 6 bases and J shed 2 bases, with 14 bases lying between them. The CDR3 is made up of 14 amino acids. Germline CDR1 and CDR2: MNHEY and SVGAGI. Sequencing was done on a sample of peripheral blood. The TCR originated in a man between 60 and 75 years old with acute or convalescent COVID-19. The chain combines TRBV6-5 with TRBJ2-7, with a tentative D call TRBD1 (6 bases). The CDR3 is CASSRPGHPYEQYF. The CDR3 bases are TGTGCCAGCAGCCGGCCGGGACACCCCTACGAGCAGTACTTC.